These 27 T cell receptor beta chains originate from one sample sequenced in a study of T-cell memory formation after mild COVID-19 (dated by TCRdb to 2020 to 2023). Library creation used 5' RACE. Data came from an Illumina NovaSeq 6000. TCRdb took the public reads, trimmed them with fastp at Q25, ran MiXCR for clone calling and kept in-frame beta chains. When rows share a CDR3 protein, they turn into one entry using the most common DNA and genes. The sample table records around 200,000 distinct CDR3 sequences; roughly a fifth of these occur just once. The biggest ten clones account for more than 20% of the sample. Sequencing used PBMCs or a T cell subset sorted from them (not recorded which). The receptors shown here come from an adult woman who had mild COVID-19 (a few samples of this study predate the infection). The sample titles of this study are shuffled in the database, so cell type and time point are left out; the donor was told from shared clones.

The V gene is TRBV4-3, the J gene TRBJ2-6; possible D gene TRBD2, 5 bases. The V gene's germline CDR1 is LGHNA and CDR2 YSLEER. This CDR3 is built from 18 residues. Trimming removed 0 bases from V and 2 bases from J, with 14 bases in between. CDR3 sequence reads: CASSQDPNWGAGANVLTF. DNA of the CDR3: TGCGCCAGCAGCCAAGATCCCAATTGGGGAGCTGGGGCCAACGTCCTGACTTTC.

V gene TRBV6-2 or TRBV6-3 combines with J gene TRBJ1-2, with 9 bases fitting TRBD1. Germline-derived CDR1 and CDR2 are MNHEY and SVGEGT. Unmatched junction bases numbered 4, after V lost 7 bases and J lost 7 bases. This CDR3 is built from 12 residues. The CDR3 sequence: CASKDRGRGYTF. The CDR3 region has the DNA TGTGCCAGCAAGGACAGGGGACGTGGCTACACCTTC.

The chain links TRBV7-8 to TRBJ2-7; TRBD2 matches 8 bases. Trimming removed 7 bases from V and 0 bases from J; junction bases left unmatched: 8. Germline V lookup: CDR1 SGHVS, CDR2 FQNEAQ. There are 15 residues in the CDR3. CDR3 coding DNA: TGTGCCAGCACCTTCGGCGGGGGGAGCTCCTACGAGCAGTACTTC. This encodes CASTFGGGSSYEQYF.

This clonotype came up a few times. This chain connects TRBV20-1 to TRBJ2-3; tentative D call: TRBD1 (6 bases). CDR3 length equals 14 residues. V gave up 4 bases and J gave up 6 bases, with 17 bases separating them. The germline V gene has CDR1 DFQATT and CDR2 SNEGSKA (reference sequence). CDR3 protein: CSATGTRTADTQYF. The CDR3, as DNA: TGCAGTGCTACCGGGACGCGGACAGCGGATACGCAGTATTTT.

This clonotype was counted between two and nine times. The genes are TRBV18 and TRBJ1-1; no firm D call. CDR1 is KGHSH, CDR2 LQKENI, per germline. V was trimmed by 4 bases and J by 5 bases, leaving 11 bases between them. The CDR3 contains 13 residues. CDR3 in amino acids: CASSRESETEAFF. The CDR3 DNA reads TGTGCCAGCTCACGAGAGTCGGAGACTGAAGCTTTCTTT. Full variable domain (missing parts from reference TRBV18 and TRBJ1-1): NAGVMQNPRHLVRRRGQEARLRCSPMKGHSHVYWYRQLPEEGLKFMVYLQKENIIDESGMPKERFSAEFPKEGPSILRIQQVVRGDSAAYFCASSRESETEAFFGQGTRLTVV.

The CDR3 loop reads CASNPGQDVYEQYF. CDR3 nucleotides: TGTGCCAGTAACCCGGGCCAAGATGTCTACGAGCAGTACTTC. The chain joins TRBV19 to TRBJ2-7; D uncertain. The length of the CDR3 is 14 residues. V was trimmed by 7 bases and J by 3 bases, leaving 16 bases between them. CDR1 is LNHDA, CDR2 SQIVND, per germline (reference sequence).

In nucleotides, the CDR3 is TGTGCCAGCCAGGCGGGAGGGTTCAATGAGCAGTTCTTC. This translates into CASQAGGFNEQFF. This chain joins TRBV12-3 or TRBV12-4 and TRBJ2-1, with 9 positions matching TRBD2. There are 13 residues in the CDR3. With V trimmed by 8 bases and J by 6 bases, 5 bases remained unmatched.

In this sample, this clonotype turned up a few times. The rearrangement links TRBV14 to TRBJ2-7, with D possibly matching TRBD1 (6 bases). V lost 0 bases and J lost 5, with 14 bases in between. The germline V gene encodes CDR1 SGHDN and CDR2 FVKESK. This CDR3 spans 15 amino acids. The CDR3 DNA sequence: TGTGCCAGCAGCCAAGAGCTGTTTAACAGGGACGAGCAGTACTTC. Protein product: CASSQELFNRDEQYF.

The genes are TRBV7-6 and TRBJ2-1; D perhaps matches TRBD2 (6 bases). Germline V gene lookup returns CDR1 SGHVS and CDR2 FNYEAQ. The CDR3 covers 15 residues. V dropped 6 bases and J dropped 9 bases, with 21 bases sitting between them. The CDR3 region has the DNA TGTGCCAGCAGTCTAGACTGGGGGGTCGACGGTGAGCAGTTCTTC. This gives the protein CASSLDWGVDGEQFF.

The chain joins TRBV20-1 to TRBJ2-1; D is ambiguous. Trimming left V 0 bases short and J 7 bases short, with 19 bases between. This CDR3 has 16 residues. Germline CDR1 and CDR2: DFQATT and SNEGSKA (reference sequence). CDR3 residues: CSAREAGVFPANEQFF. The CDR3, as DNA: TGCAGTGCTAGAGAGGCTGGAGTTTTTCCGGCTAATGAGCAGTTCTTC.

This clonotype was counted between two and nine times. The chain links TRBV19 to TRBJ2-3, with 8 bases identical to TRBD2. With 6 bases clipped from V and 2 bases from J, the junction kept 7 bases outside the gene matches. CDR3 size: 15 residues. Looked up from germline, CDR1 is LNHDA and CDR2 is SQIVND (reference sequence). The CDR3 spells CASSPAGAYTDTQYF. The CDR3 nucleotides read TGTGCCAGTAGCCCAGCGGGGGCGTACACAGATACGCAGTATTTT.

This chain links TRBV2 with TRBJ1-1; D possibly corresponds to TRBD1 (5 bases). The V gene lost 8 bases and the J gene lost 7 bases, with 14 bases spanning the gap. Germline CDR1 and CDR2: SNHLY and FYNNEI. This CDR3 is built from 12 residues. Written as DNA, the CDR3 is TGTGCCAGCGAGGGGATGGGGTTTGAAGCTTTCTTT. Translated: CASEGMGFEAFF.

This chain joins TRBV7-9 and TRBJ2-3; the match to TRBD1 covers 8 bases. CDR1 SEHNR and CDR2 FQNEAQ come from the germline V gene (reference sequence). The CDR3 is 16 amino acids. Unmatched junction bases numbered 9, after V lost 5 bases and J lost 2 bases. The CDR3 region has the DNA TGTGCCAGCAGCGCGCAGACAGGGGTGGTCACAGATACGCAGTATTTT. Protein: CASSAQTGVVTDTQYF.

In its sample, this clonotype was seen once. The rearrangement uses TRBV4-2 and TRBJ1-2; the D is unclear. Germline V gives CDR1 LGHNA, CDR2 YNFKEQ. The V end lost 0 bases, the J end lost 8 bases, and 16 bases lay between the germline ends. This CDR3 region has 15 residues. The CDR3 DNA reads TGTGCCAGCAGCCAAGATCTCCGGACCGCGGGGGGCTACACCTTC. Translated: CASSQDLRTAGGYTF.

This clonotype was seen a few times. CDR3 residues: CASSLAPGHTEAFF. The CDR3 nucleotides read TGTGCCAGCAGCTTAGCGCCGGGGCACACTGAAGCTTTCTTT. The genes are TRBV7-9 and TRBJ1-1, with a tentative D call TRBD1 (5 bases). Germline V gene sequence: CDR1 SEHNR, CDR2 FQNEAQ (reference sequence). Trimming shortened V by 0 bases and J by 3 bases, and 8 bases separated the two germline ends. This CDR3 spans 14 amino acids.

The V gene is TRBV5-6, the J gene TRBJ2-3, with TRBD2 matching over 11 bases. The CDR3 spans 15 residues. The ends lost 0 bases at V and 7 bases at J; junction bases unmatched: 4. CDR1 and CDR2 from the germline V gene are SGHDT and YYEEEE. The CDR3 sequence is CASSLVLAGGNTQYF. CDR3 DNA: TGTGCCAGCAGCTTGGTTCTAGCGGGGGGAAATACGCAGTATTTT.

This clonotype was counted a few times. This chain connects TRBV9 to TRBJ2-3, with 9 bases lining up with TRBD1. The V segment lost 4 bases and the J segment 4 bases; nucleotides outside the gene matches: 10. The CDR3 is 16 amino acids. Per the germline V gene, CDR1 is SGDLS and CDR2 is YYNGEE. The CDR3 sequence is CASSPSGTGPADTQYF. The DNA of the CDR3 is TGTGCCAGCAGCCCGTCCGGGACAGGGCCCGCAGATACGCAGTATTTT. Complete variable domain (other parts from reference TRBV9 and TRBJ2-3): DSGVTQTPKHLITATGQRVTLRCSPRSGDLSVYWYQQSLDQGLQFLIQYYNGEERAKGNILERFSAQQFPDLHSELNLSSLELGDSALYFCASSPSGTGPADTQYFGPGTRLTVL.

The rearrangement links TRBV5-4 to TRBJ2-5; D is unresolved. The CDR3 spans 13 residues. V was clipped by 6 bases and J by 0 bases, with 9 bases between them. In germline, CDR1 is SGHNT, CDR2 YYREEE (reference sequence). In DNA form, the CDR3 reads TGTGCCAGCATGCCACCGTACCAAGAGACCCAGTACTTC. Translation gives CASMPPYQETQYF. Supplemented by reference TRBV5-4 and TRBJ2-5, the full variable domain reads ETGVTQSPTHLIKTRGQQVTLRCSSQSGHNTVSWYQQALGQGPQFIFQYYREEENGRGNFPPRFSGLQFPNYSSELNVNALELDDSALYLCASMPPYQETQYFGPGTRLLVL.

The V gene is TRBV19, the J gene TRBJ2-1; 7 bases fit TRBD2. J was trimmed by 4 bases and V by 4 bases; bases with no gene match: 7. The germline V gene has CDR1 LNHDA and CDR2 SQIVND (reference sequence). The CDR3 extends over 15 amino acids. The CDR3 DNA is TGTGCCAGTAGTAGATCTAGCGGCCCATACAATGAGCAGTTCTTC. Translating gives CASSRSSGPYNEQFF. Complete variable domain (other parts from reference TRBV19 and TRBJ2-1): DGGITQSPKYLFRKEGQNVTLSCEQNLNHDAMYWYRQDPGQGLRLIYYSQIVNDFQKGDIAEGYSVSREKKESFPLTVTSAQKNPTAFYLCASSRSSGPYNEQFFGPGTRLTVL.

In this sample, this clonotype turned up a few times. CDR3 sequence: CASSHTTSGGETQYF. The CDR3 DNA sequence: TGCGCCAGCAGCCATACGACTAGCGGAGGAGAGACCCAGTACTTC. The chain couples TRBV4-3 to TRBJ2-5; 9 nucleotides line up with TRBD2. Germline loops: CDR1 LGHNA, CDR2 YSLEER. There are 15 residues in the CDR3. The V and J ends lost 3 bases and 4 bases, in that order; junction bases with no gene match: 6.

The V call is TRBV19, the J call TRBJ1-1; 9 positions match TRBD1. Germline assignment: CDR1 LNHDA and CDR2 SQIVND (reference sequence). Trimming took 6 bases from V and 3 from J; bases not matched to a gene: 8. The CDR3 contains 15 residues. CDR3 in amino acids: CASSRGQGLDTEAFF. CDR3 nucleotide sequence: TGTGCCAGTAGCCGAGGACAGGGGTTGGACACTGAAGCTTTCTTT.

The chain recombines TRBV7-2 with TRBJ2-7, with 7 bases matching TRBD1. Germline assignment: CDR1 SGHTA and CDR2 FQGNSA. With V trimmed by 5 bases and J by 2 bases, 6 bases remained unmatched. The CDR3 has 14 residues. For the CDR3, the DNA is TGTGCCAGCAGCAGGGGGACAGAGACCTACGAGCAGTACTTC. Encoded protein: CASSRGTETYEQYF.

The sample holds a few counts of this clonotype. This chain links TRBV7-3 with TRBJ2-5, with 8 bases lining up with TRBD2. Germline V lookup: CDR1 SGHTA, CDR2 FQGTGA. This CDR3 region has 14 residues. Losses at the gene ends were 5 bases for V and 5 bases for J; bases not matched to a gene: 7. The chain's CDR3 is CASSPGGPLETQYF. CDR3 nucleotides: TGTGCCAGCAGCCCGGGGGGGCCCTTGGAGACCCAGTACTTC.

The CDR3 region has the DNA TGTGCCAGCAGCTTACCGCAGGGGGCCCCTGAAGCTTTCTTT. Residues: CASSLPQGAPEAFF. J is TRBJ1-1 and V is TRBV11-3; 8 bases align to TRBD1. Germline V gene lookup returns CDR1 SGHNT and CDR2 YENEEA. CDR3 size: 14 residues. Trimming at V came to 2 bases and at J to 6 bases, leaving 5 bases not matched to a gene. The full variable domain, completed using reference TRBV11-3 and TRBJ1-1, is EAGVVQSPRYKIIEKKQPVAFWCNPISGHNTLYWYLQNLGQGPELLIRYENEEAVDDSQLPKDRFSAERLKGVDSTLKIQPAELGDSAVYLCASSLPQGAPEAFFGQGTRLTVV.

This clonotype was counted between two and nine times. This chain links TRBV20-1 with TRBJ2-7; D not certain. Germline assignment: CDR1 DFQATT and CDR2 SNEGSKA (reference sequence). CDR3 size: 14 residues. Between the trimmed V and J ends, which lost 1 base and 3 bases, there was a span of 13 bases. CDR3 nucleotides: TGCAGTGCTAGAGTGGCAGGAGAACTCTACGAGCAGTACTTC. Translating gives CSARVAGELYEQYF.

There are a few counts of this clonotype. The genes are TRBV20-1 and TRBJ2-7; D possibly uses TRBD1 or TRBD2 (5 bases each). The germline V gene has CDR1 DFQATT and CDR2 SNEGSKA (reference sequence). Trimming took off 0 bases at V and 2 bases at J, with 11 bases between the two ends. The CDR3 totals 14 residues. CDR3 protein: CSARDPEGTYEQYF. CDR3 DNA: TGCAGTGCTAGAGATCCTGAGGGGACCTACGAGCAGTACTTC.

The chain has TRBV19 and TRBJ2-7; TRBD1 matches at 10 bases. Germline V gives CDR1 LNHDA, CDR2 SQIVND (reference sequence). V lost 6 bases and J lost 2; bases outside the gene matches: 4. The CDR3 loop spans 14 amino acids. CDR3 in amino acids: CASREGTGAYEQYF. The CDR3 DNA is TGTGCCAGTAGAGAGGGGACAGGGGCCTACGAGCAGTACTTC.